These T cell receptor beta chains were read from a single sample in a study of CD8 T cells in Susac syndrome. TCRdb reprocessed the immunoSEQ multiplex PCR reads with MiXCR, giving one entry per CDR3 protein. The sample consists of about 120,000 distinct CDR3 sequences, about 95% of them appearing once. Source material: CD4+ T cells from PBMCs. These receptors were obtained from a human donor in good health. Each CDR3 is given with its conserved first and last residue. D genes are given only for firm matches. Rows give clone size only sometimes, using once, few, many, or a class for an expanded clone.

size	V	J	D	CDR3	DNA
once	TRBV7-7	TRBJ2-1	TRBD2	CASSPGTTSSYNEQFF	TGTGCTAGCAGCCCCGGGACTACGAGCTCCTACAATGAGCAGTTCTTC
-	TRBV14	TRBJ2-6	-	CASSLSWGSGANVLTF	TGTGCCAGCAGCCTCTCTTGGGGCTCTGGGGCCAACGTCCTGACTTTC
-	TRBV9	TRBJ1-4	TRBD1	CASSAPGQYPEKLFF	TGTGCCAGCAGCGCGCCGGGACAGTACCCCGAAAAACTGTTTTTT
-	TRBV20-1	TRBJ2-5	-	CSARDFRDETQYF	TGCAGTGCTAGAGATTTCAGGGACGAGACCCAGTACTTC
once	TRBV6-1	TRBJ2-3	-	CASSAYGTTDTQYF	TGTGCCAGCAGTGCGTACGGTACTACAGATACGCAGTATTTT
-	TRBV19	TRBJ2-7	-	CASIRSEYSYEQYF	TGTGCCAGTATTCGGTCGGAATACTCCTACGAGCAGTACTTC
-	TRBV6-5	TRBJ1-1	-	CASSYSQRLNTEAFF	TGTGCCAGCAGTTACTCGCAACGCTTGAATACTGAAGCTTTCTTT
-	TRBV18	TRBJ2-7	-	CASSPIGNSYEQYF	TGTGCCAGCTCACCCATAGGGAACTCCTACGAGCAGTACTTC
-	TRBV10-2	TRBJ1-5	-	CASSARELLDQPQHF	TGCGCCAGCAGTGCCAGGGAACTCCTTGATCAACCCCAGCATTTT
-	TRBV2	TRBJ2-1	-	CASSESGTTFNEQFF	TGTGCCAGCAGTGAAAGCGGAACCACCTTCAATGAGCAGTTCTTC
-	TRBV30	TRBJ1-2	TRBD1	CACRTGNDLGYTF	TGTGCCTGCCGGACAGGGAACGATTTGGGCTACACCTTC
-	TRBV5-4	TRBJ1-6	-	CASSWGNSPLHF	TGTGCCAGCAGCTGGGGAAATTCACCCCTCCACTTT
-	TRBV6-6	TRBJ2-7	-	CASSSIAVYEQYF	TGTGCCAGCAGTTCAATAGCTGTCTACGAGCAGTACTTC
-	TRBV7-9	TRBJ2-1	TRBD2	CASSSGGSSYNEQFF	TGTGCCAGCAGCTCCGGGGGGAGCTCCTACAATGAGCAGTTCTTC
-	TRBV25-1	TRBJ2-2	-	CASSGGLYDHGELFF	TGTGCCAGCAGTGGGGGGCTATATGATCACGGGGAGCTGTTTTTT
once	TRBV29-1	TRBJ2-7	-	CSVPGQNVYEQYF	TGCAGCGTTCCAGGACAGAATGTCTACGAGCAGTACTTC
once	TRBV29-1	TRBJ2-1	TRBD2	CSVEGDLAVEQFF	TGCAGCGTTGAAGGGGACCTAGCGGTTGAGCAGTTCTTC
-	TRBV3-1	TRBJ2-7	-	CASSQAFGGQSSYEQYF	TGTGCCAGCAGCCAAGCGTTCGGGGGACAGAGCTCCTACGAGCAGTACTTC
-	TRBV4-2	TRBJ1-4	-	CASSQGGKLDEKLFF	TGTGCCAGCAGCCAAGGGGGGAAATTGGATGAAAAACTGTTTTTT
-	TRBV6-2/TRBV6-3	TRBJ2-7	TRBD1	CASSYPGQDYEQYF	TGTGCCAGCAGTTACCCGGGACAGGACTACGAGCAGTACTTC
-	TRBV18	TRBJ2-3	-	CASSPPETDTQYF	TGTGCCAGCTCACCACCGGAAACAGATACGCAGTATTTT
-	TRBV19	TRBJ2-1	-	CASGGHEQFF	TGTGCCAGTGGGGGGCATGAGCAGTTCTTC
-	TRBV20-1	TRBJ1-5	-	CSALYRAKGQPQHF	TGCAGTGCTTTATACAGGGCCAAGGGGCAGCCCCAGCATTTT
-	TRBV14	TRBJ2-5	TRBD1	CASSRKPGQRLGETQYF	TGTGCCAGCAGCCGAAAACCGGGACAGAGACTCGGGGAGACCCAGTACTTC